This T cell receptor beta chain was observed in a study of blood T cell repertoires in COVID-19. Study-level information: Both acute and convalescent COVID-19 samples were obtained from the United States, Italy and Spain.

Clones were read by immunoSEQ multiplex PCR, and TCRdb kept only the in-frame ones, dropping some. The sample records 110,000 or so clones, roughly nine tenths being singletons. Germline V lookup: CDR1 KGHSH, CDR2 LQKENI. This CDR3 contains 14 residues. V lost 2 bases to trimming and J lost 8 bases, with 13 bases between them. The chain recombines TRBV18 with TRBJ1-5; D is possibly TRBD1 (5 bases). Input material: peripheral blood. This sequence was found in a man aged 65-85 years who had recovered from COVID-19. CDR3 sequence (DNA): TGTGCCAGCTCACCAGACAGAACAAGAGAGCCCCAGCATTTT. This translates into CASSPDRTREPQHF.